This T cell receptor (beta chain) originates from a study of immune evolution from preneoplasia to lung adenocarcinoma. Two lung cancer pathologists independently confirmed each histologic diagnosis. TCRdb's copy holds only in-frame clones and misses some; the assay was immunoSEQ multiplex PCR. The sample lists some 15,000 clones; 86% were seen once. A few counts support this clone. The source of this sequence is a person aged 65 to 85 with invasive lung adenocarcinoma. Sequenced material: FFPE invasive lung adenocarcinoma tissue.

CDR3 loop: CASPRQGADEQYF. DNA for the CDR3: TGTGCAAGTCCACGACAGGGGGCAGACGAGCAGTACTTC. This chain uses TRBV12-2 with TRBJ2-7; TRBD1 is the table's D call and was not checked against the DNA. TRBV12-2 is termed a pseudogene. The CDR3 sequence is 13 residues long.